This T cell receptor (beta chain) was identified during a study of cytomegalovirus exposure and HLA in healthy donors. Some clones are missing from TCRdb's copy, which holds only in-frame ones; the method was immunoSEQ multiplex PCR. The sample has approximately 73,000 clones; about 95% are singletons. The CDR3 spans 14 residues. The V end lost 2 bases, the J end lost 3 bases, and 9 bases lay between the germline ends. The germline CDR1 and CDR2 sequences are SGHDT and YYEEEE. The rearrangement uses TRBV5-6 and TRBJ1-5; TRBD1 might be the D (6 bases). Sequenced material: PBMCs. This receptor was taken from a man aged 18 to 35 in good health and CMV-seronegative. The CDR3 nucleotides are TGTGCCAGCAGCTTTCAGGGGAACAATCAGCCCCAGCATTTT. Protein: CASSFQGNNQPQHF.